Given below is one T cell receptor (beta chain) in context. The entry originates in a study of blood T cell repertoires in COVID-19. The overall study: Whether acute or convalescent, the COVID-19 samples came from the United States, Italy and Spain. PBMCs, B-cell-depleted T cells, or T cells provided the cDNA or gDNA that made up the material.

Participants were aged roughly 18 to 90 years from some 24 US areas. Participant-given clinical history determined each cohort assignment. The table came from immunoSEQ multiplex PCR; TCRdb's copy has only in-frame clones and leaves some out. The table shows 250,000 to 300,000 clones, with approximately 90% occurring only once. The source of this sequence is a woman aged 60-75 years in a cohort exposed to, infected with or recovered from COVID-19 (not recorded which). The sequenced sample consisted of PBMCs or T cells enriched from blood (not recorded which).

CDR3 residues: CASSQYPLVEGGMYEKLFF. CDR3 nucleotide sequence: TGTGCCAGCAGCCAATACCCCCTCGTGGAGGGCGGGATGTATGAAAAACTGTTTTTT. The chain uses TRBV3-1 (or the pseudogene TRBV3-2) and TRBJ1-4; D not certain. This CDR3 is built from 19 residues. From germline, CDR1 is LGHDT and CDR2 YNNKEL (reference sequence). Trimming pared 2 bases from V and 6 bases from J, leaving 25 bases between.